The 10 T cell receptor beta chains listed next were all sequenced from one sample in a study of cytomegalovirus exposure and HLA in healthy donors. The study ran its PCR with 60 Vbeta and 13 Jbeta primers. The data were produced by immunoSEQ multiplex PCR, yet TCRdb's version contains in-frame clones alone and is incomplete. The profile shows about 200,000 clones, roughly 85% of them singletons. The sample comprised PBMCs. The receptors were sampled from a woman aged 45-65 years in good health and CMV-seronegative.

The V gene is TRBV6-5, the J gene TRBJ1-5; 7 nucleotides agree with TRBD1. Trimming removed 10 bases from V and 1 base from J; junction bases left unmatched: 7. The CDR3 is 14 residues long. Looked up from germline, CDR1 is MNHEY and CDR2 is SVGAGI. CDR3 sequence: CATRLQGSNQPQHF. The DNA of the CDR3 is TGTGCCACCCGACTACAGGGGAGCAATCAGCCCCAGCATTTT.

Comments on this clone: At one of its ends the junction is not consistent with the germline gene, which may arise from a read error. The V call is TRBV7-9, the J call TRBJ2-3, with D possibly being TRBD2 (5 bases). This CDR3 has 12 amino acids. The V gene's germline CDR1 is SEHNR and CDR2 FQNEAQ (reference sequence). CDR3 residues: CSSSSVADTQYF. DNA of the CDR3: TGTTCCAGCAGCTCTGTAGCGGATACGCAGTATTTT.

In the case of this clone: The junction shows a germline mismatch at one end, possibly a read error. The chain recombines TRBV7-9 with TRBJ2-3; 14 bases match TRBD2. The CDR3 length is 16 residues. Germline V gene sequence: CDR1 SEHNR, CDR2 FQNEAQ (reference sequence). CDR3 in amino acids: CSSSLGLAGVSDTQYF. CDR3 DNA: TGTTCCAGCAGCTTGGGACTAGCGGGAGTCTCGGATACGCAGTATTTT.

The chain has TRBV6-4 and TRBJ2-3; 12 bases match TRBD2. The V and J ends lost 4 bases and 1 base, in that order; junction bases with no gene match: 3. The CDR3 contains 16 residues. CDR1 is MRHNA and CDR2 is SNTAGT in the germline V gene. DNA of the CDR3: TGTGCCAGCAGTGTACTAGCGGGAGGAGGCACAGATACGCAGTATTTT. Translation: CASSVLAGGGTDTQYF.

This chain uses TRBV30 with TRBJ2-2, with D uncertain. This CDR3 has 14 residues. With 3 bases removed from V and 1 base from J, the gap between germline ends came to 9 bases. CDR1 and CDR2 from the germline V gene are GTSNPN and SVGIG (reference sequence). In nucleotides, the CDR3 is TGTGCCTGGAGCGAGACGGGGAACACCGGGGAGCTGTTTTTT. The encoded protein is CAWSETGNTGELFF.

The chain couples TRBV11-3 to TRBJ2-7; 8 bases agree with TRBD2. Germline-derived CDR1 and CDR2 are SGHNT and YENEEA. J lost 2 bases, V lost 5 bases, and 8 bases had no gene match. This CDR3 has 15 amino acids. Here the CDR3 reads CASSPGGSSTYEQYF. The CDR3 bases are TGTGCCAGCAGCCCGGGGGGGAGTTCAACCTACGAGCAGTACTTC. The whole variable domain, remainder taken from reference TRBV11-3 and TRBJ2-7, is EAGVVQSPRYKIIEKKQPVAFWCNPISGHNTLYWYLQNLGQGPELLIRYENEEAVDDSQLPKDRFSAERLKGVDSTLKIQPAELGDSAVYLCASSPGGSSTYEQYFGPGTRLTVT.

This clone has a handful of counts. The CDR3 nucleotides are TGTGCCAGTAGTATCACCGGGGGTATCTACGAGCAGTACTTC. Protein sequence: CASSITGGIYEQYF. The chain has TRBV19 and TRBJ2-7; D may be TRBD2 (6 bases). The CDR3 runs 14 residues. V was shortened by 3 bases and J by 3 bases, with 12 bases between the two germline ends. CDR1 is LNHDA, CDR2 SQIVND, per germline (reference sequence).

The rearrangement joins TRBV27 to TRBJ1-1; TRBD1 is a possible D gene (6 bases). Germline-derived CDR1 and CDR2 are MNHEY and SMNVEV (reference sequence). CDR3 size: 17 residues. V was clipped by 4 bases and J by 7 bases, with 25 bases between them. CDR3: CASSSAGATGWVDEAFF. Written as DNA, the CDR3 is TGTGCCAGCAGTTCAGCAGGGGCCACGGGGTGGGTGGATGAAGCTTTCTTT.

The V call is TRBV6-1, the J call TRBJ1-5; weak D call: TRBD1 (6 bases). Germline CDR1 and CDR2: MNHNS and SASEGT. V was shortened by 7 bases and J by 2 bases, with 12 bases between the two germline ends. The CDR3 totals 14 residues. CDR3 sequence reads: CASTRAGGNQPQHF. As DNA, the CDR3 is TGTGCCAGCACCAGGGCAGGGGGCAATCAGCCCCAGCATTTT.

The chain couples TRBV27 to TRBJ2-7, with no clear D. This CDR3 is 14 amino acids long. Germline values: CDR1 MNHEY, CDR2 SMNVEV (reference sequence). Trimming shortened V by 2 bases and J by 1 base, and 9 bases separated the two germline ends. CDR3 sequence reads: CASSLRWPSYEQYF. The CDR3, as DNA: TGTGCCAGCAGTTTACGTTGGCCGTCCTACGAGCAGTACTTC.